The clone carrying this T cell receptor (beta chain) was recorded at least ten times. CDR3 length: 12 residues. Germline V lookup: CDR1 SQVTM, CDR2 ANQGSEA. The V gene lost 5 bases and the J gene lost 0 bases, with 8 bases spanning the gap. These data are taken from a study of T cells in Graves' hyperthyroidism and ophthalmopathy. From RNA transcripts, TCR beta CDR3 regions were amplified. HTBI primers were the set used in a first-round RT-PCR of the TCR CDR3. TCRdb re-called the multiplex PCR reads with MiXCR, one entry per CDR3 protein. The table has about 350,000 distinct CDR3 sequences, over 11% seen once; the top ten hold approximately 25%. The hyperthyroidism was newly diagnosed and had lasted under 2 months; the patients were aged 18 to 65.

Material for sequencing was blood. The chain joins TRBV29-1 to TRBJ2-7; D unclear. This TCR came from a woman aged 25-40 years with Graves' hyperthyroidism. The CDR3 DNA sequence: TGCAGCGTTTTGCTGAGCTCCTACGAGCAGTACTTC. Its protein is CSVLLSSYEQYF.